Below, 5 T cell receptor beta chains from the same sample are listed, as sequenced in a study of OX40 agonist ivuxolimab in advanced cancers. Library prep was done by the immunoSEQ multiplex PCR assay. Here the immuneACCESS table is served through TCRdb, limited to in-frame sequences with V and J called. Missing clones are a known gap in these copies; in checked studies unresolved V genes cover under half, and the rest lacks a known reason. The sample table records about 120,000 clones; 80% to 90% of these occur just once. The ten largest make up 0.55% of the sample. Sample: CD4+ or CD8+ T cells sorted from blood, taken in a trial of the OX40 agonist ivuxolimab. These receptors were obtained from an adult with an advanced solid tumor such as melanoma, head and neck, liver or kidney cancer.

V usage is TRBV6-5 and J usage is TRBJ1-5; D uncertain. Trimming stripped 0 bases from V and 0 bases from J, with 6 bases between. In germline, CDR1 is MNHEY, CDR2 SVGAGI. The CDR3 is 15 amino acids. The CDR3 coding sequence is TGTGCCAGCAGTTACTCTACAGATAGCAATCAGCCCCAGCATTTT. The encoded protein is CASSYSTDSNQPQHF.

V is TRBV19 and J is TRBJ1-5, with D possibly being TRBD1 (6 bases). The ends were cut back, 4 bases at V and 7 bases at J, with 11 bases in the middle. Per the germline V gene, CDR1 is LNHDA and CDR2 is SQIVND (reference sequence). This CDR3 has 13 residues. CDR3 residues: CASSSYRDQPQHF. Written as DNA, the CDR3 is TGTGCCAGTAGTAGTTACAGGGACCAGCCCCAGCATTTT.

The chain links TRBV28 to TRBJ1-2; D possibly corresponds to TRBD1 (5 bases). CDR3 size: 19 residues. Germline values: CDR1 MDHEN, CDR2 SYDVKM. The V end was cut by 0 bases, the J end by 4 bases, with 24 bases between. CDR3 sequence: CASSLWPVGAGRIPYGYTF. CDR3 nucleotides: TGTGCCAGCAGTTTATGGCCGGTTGGGGCAGGGCGAATCCCCTATGGCTACACCTTC.

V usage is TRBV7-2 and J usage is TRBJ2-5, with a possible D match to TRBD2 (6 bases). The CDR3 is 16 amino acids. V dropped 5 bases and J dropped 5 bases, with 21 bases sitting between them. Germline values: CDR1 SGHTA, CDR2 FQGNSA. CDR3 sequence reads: CASSRRGSRRGETQYF. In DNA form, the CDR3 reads TGTGCCAGCAGCCGTCGGGGGTCGAGGCGCGGGGAGACCCAGTACTTC.

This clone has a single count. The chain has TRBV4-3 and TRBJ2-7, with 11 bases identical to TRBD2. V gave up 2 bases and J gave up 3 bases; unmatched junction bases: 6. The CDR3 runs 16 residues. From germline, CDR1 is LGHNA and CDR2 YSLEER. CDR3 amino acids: CASSQQTGTSGYEQYF. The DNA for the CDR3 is TGCGCCAGCAGCCAACAGACCGGGACTAGCGGCTACGAGCAGTACTTC.